A selection of T cell receptor beta chains follows, all from one sample in a study of blood T cell repertoires in COVID-19. Method: immunoSEQ multiplex PCR; TCRdb's copy keeps in-frame clones and lacks some. The sample records roughly 50,000 clones, 84% being singletons. What was sequenced was peripheral blood. The receptors were sampled from an elderly woman with acute or convalescent COVID-19. CDR3s include the opening cysteine and the closing phenylalanine or tryptophan. Fields, in order: clone size, J gene, V gene, D gene, CDR3 DNA, CDR3 protein. The D gene is left open where the match is weak. Clone sizes are given selectively: once, few, many, or a class where the clone is expanded.

once	TRBJ2-7	TRBV5-1	TRBD1	TGCGCCAGCAGTCGGATGACAGGGGGCGGATCCTACGAGCAGTACTTC	CASSRMTGGGSYEQYF
-	TRBJ1-5	TRBV3-1/TRBV3-2	-	TGTGCCAGCAGCCCTCGGCAGGGGTCTCAGCCCCAGCATTTT	CASSPRQGSQPQHF
-	TRBJ2-1	TRBV29-1	TRBD2	TGCAGCGTGTCAGGGACTACCCCGACTCAACAGCAGTTCTTC	CSVSGTTPTQQQFF
-	TRBJ1-3	TRBV6-5	TRBD1	TGTGCCAGCAGTCTTGACAGGGGGACTGGAAACACCATATATTTT	CASSLDRGTGNTIYF
once	TRBJ1-5	TRBV12-5	-	TGTGCTAGTGGTTGGCAGGGGCCTAGCAATCAGCCCCAGCATTTT	CASGWQGPSNQPQHF
-	TRBJ1-2	TRBV7-9	TRBD1	TGTGCCAGCAACACAGGGGGCGTTTTTGGCTACACCTTC	CASNTGGVFGYTF
-	TRBJ1-1	TRBV29-1	-	TGCAGCGTCGTCGAAGGGAGCGGGAACACTGAAGCTTTCTTT	CSVVEGSGNTEAFF
once	TRBJ1-2	TRBV29-1	TRBD1	TGCAGCGTTGAAGGGCCGGGACAGGGTCTAGGAGGCTACACCTTC	CSVEGPGQGLGGYTF
-	TRBJ2-1	TRBV6-5	TRBD1	TGTGCCAGCAGCCACCGGACAGGCTCCTACAATGAGCAGTTCTTC	CASSHRTGSYNEQFF
once	TRBJ1-1	TRBV5-1	-	TGCGCCAGCAGCCAGGCGAACACTGAAGCTTTCTTT	CASSQANTEAFF
-	TRBJ2-4	TRBV2	TRBD1	TGTGCCAGCACGGACAGGGCCAACATTCAGTACTTC	CASTDRANIQYF
-	TRBJ2-4	TRBV25-1	-	TGTGCCAGCAGTGAGGGCACGGCCAAAAACATTCAGTACTTC	CASSEGTAKNIQYF
once	TRBJ2-7	TRBV5-6	-	TGTGCCAGCAGCAGGACACTCTACGAGCAGTACTTC	CASSRTLYEQYF
-	TRBJ2-6	TRBV6-6	TRBD1	TGTGCCAGCAGTAACACAGGGGGAGCTGGGGCCAACGTCCTGACTTTC	CASSNTGGAGANVLTF
-	TRBJ1-2	TRBV24-1	-	TGTGCCACCAGTTCATCAGACACTCATATCTATGGCTACACCTTC	CATSSSDTHIYGYTF
-	TRBJ1-1	TRBV3-1/TRBV3-2	-	TGTGCCAGCAGCCCGTCGGAGGGTGGGAACACTGAAGCTTTCTTT	CASSPSEGGNTEAFF
-	TRBJ1-2	TRBV7-2	-	TGTGCCAGCAGCTTAGCTCGAACCGGGAATACAATTAACTATGGCTACACCTTC	CASSLARTGNTINYGYTF
-	TRBJ2-5	TRBV5-1	TRBD1	TGCGCCAGCAGCAGGACAGGGGCGGAGGAGACCCAGTACTTC	CASSRTGAEETQYF
-	TRBJ1-2	TRBV6-1	-	TGTGCCAGCATTGAAGGGACAAACTATGGCTACACCTTC	CASIEGTNYGYTF
-	TRBJ2-1	TRBV5-1	-	TGCGCCAGCAGCTTGACTATCGGGGGGCAAAATGAGCAGTTCTTC	CASSLTIGGQNEQFF
-	TRBJ1-4	TRBV19	-	TGTGCCAGTAGTCCCCGACTCGGACAGGAAAAACTGTTTTTT	CASSPRLGQEKLFF
-	TRBJ2-3	TRBV7-8	-	TGTGCCAGCAGCTGGTATCAGGATACGCAGTATTTT	CASSWYQDTQYF
-	TRBJ2-7	TRBV19	TRBD1	TGTGCCAGTAGTCCCCGGGACAGAAGGTACGAGCAGTACTTC	CASSPRDRRYEQYF
-	TRBJ2-1	TRBV5-1	-	TGCGCCAGCAGCTTGTGGGCAGGGCCATCCTACAATGAGCAGTTCTTC	CASSLWAGPSYNEQFF
-	TRBJ2-2	TRBV5-1	-	TGCGCCAGCAGCTTGACAGAGAACACCGGGGAGCTGTTTTTT	CASSLTENTGELFF
-	TRBJ2-7	TRBV6-5	TRBD1	TGTGCCAGCAGTCCTAAGACAGGGGGCTCCTACGAGCAGTACTTC	CASSPKTGGSYEQYF
-	TRBJ2-7	TRBV5-1	TRBD1	TGCGCCAGCAGCATCGAGACAGGGAGAATCTACGAGCAGTACTTC	CASSIETGRIYEQYF
few	TRBJ1-1	TRBV5-1	TRBD1	TGCGCCAGCAGGGAAAGGGAGTGGACAGGGACTGAAGCTTTCTTT	CASREREWTGTEAFF
few	TRBJ2-1	TRBV29-1	TRBD1	TGCAGCGTTCCAACAGGGGGTGGCTACAATGAGCAGTTCTTC	CSVPTGGGYNEQFF
once	TRBJ1-1	TRBV5-5	-	TGTGCCAGCAGCCCTGAGGGCGACACTGAAGCTTTCTTT	CASSPEGDTEAFF
few	TRBJ1-1	TRBV19	TRBD1	TGTGCCAGTAGTATGATACGGGACAGAACTGAAGCTTTCTTT	CASSMIRDRTEAFF
-	TRBJ1-5	TRBV2	TRBD1	TGTGCCAGCAGTCCACAGGGGGCTCGTCAGCCCCAGCATTTT	CASSPQGARQPQHF
-	TRBJ2-2	TRBV18	TRBD1	TGTGCCAGCTCACCACCATCCACAGGGGGCGGCGGGGAGCTGTTTTTT	CASSPPSTGGGGELFF
-	TRBJ1-6	TRBV19	-	TGTGCCAGTAGTACCGGGACAAGCCATTCACCCCTCCACTTT	CASSTGTSHSPLHF
-	TRBJ1-6	TRBV9	-	TGTGCCAGCAGCGTAGGGTTTCAGTATAATTCACCCCTCCACTTT	CASSVGFQYNSPLHF
few	TRBJ2-3	TRBV14	TRBD2	TGTGCCAGCCAGGGTAGCGGGTTAACAGATACGCAGTATTTT	CASQGSGLTDTQYF
-	TRBJ1-1	TRBV10-3	-	TGTGCCATCAGAGGACAGAAAGAAGCTTTCTTT	CAIRGQKEAFF
-	TRBJ2-1	TRBV7-2	-	TGTGCCAGCAGCTTAGGCTATAGCTCCTACAATGAGCAGTTCTTC	CASSLGYSSYNEQFF
medium-sized	TRBJ2-1	TRBV2	TRBD2	TGTGCCAGCACAGTATCTAGCGGGGGTAGTGAGCAGTTCTTC	CASTVSSGGSEQFF
-	TRBJ1-1	TRBV29-1	-	TGCAGCGTTGAAGGATTGGCCAGGGGGAACACTGAAGCTTTCTTT	CSVEGLARGNTEAFF
-	TRBJ1-2	TRBV3-1/TRBV3-2	TRBD1	TGTGCCAGCAGCCATGCGGACAGGATCAACTATGGCTACACCTTC	CASSHADRINYGYTF
-	TRBJ1-2	TRBV6-5	TRBD1	TGTGCCAGCAGGATGACAGGGGGCGGGGGCTACACCTTC	CASRMTGGGGYTF
-	TRBJ1-5	TRBV20-1	-	TGCAGTGCTAGTAAAGGGGCGTTCTATCAGCCCCAGCATTTT	CSASKGAFYQPQHF
few	TRBJ1-3	TRBV5-1	-	TGCGCCAGCAGCTTGGCCGGGAGAAACACCATATATTTT	CASSLAGRNTIYF
-	TRBJ1-6	TRBV6-5	-	TGTGCCAGCCGACTTGAAGTGGTAGGTTCACCCCTCCACTTT	CASRLEVVGSPLHF
-	TRBJ1-2	TRBV2	-	TGTGCCAGCAGTGAATCCCAGGTATTAGGCTACACCTTC	CASSESQVLGYTF
-	TRBJ1-2	TRBV5-1	TRBD1	TGCGCCAGCAGCGCGGGGACAGGGCCTGGGTATGGCTACACCTTC	CASSAGTGPGYGYTF
-	TRBJ1-3	TRBV12-5	-	TGTGCTAGTGGCGCCGGTGGAAACACCATATATTTT	CASGAGGNTIYF
-	TRBJ1-5	TRBV18	TRBD1	TGTGCCAGCTCACCCGACAGGGGGGGTAATCAGCCCCAGCATTTT	CASSPDRGGNQPQHF
-	TRBJ1-5	TRBV3-1/TRBV3-2	-	TGTGCCAGCAGCCAAGATGCGGCAGAGGGACAGCCCCAGCATTTT	CASSQDAAEGQPQHF
few	TRBJ1-2	TRBV2	TRBD1	TGTGCCAGCAGTGAACCTACAGGGGAGGCGACTAACTATGGCTACACCTTC	CASSEPTGEATNYGYTF
-	TRBJ2-2	TRBV30	-	TGTGCCCGTAGCGGTGCCGGGGAGCTGTTTTTT	CARSGAGELFF